This section outlines one T cell receptor beta chain sequence together with its context. Compared with germline, one end of the junction differs, possibly owing to a read error. This record belongs to a study of patients and donors after allogeneic stem cell transplantation. In germline, CDR1 is ENHRY, CDR2 SYGVKD. The CDR3 has 17 residues. TCRdb processed the RT-PCR reads anew with MiXCR; each CDR3 protein has one entry. Found here are approximately 170,000 distinct CDR3 sequences, about 30% of them singletons; the top ten hold around 3.2%. This chain links TRBV10-3 with TRBJ2-7, with 8 bases aligning to TRBD1. This receptor was obtained from a human donor who was either an allogeneic HSCT recipient or a stem cell or donor lymphocyte infusion donor (not recorded which). It is not recorded whose cells these are; they may come from a transplant donor. The sample was blood, either unsorted or a sorted T cell fraction (not recorded which). In nucleotides, the CDR3 is TGTGCCATCTTAACGGGCGCGCCCGGGACAGGATCCTACGAGCACTACTTC. Its protein product is CAILTGAPGTGSYEHYF.